This TCR beta chain was observed in a study of blood T cell repertoires in COVID-19. Study as a whole: T cells, B-cell-depleted T cells, or PBMCs supplied cDNA or gDNA.

Study processing details: Quantification of nucleated cells was approximated via reference gene primer amplification. The repertoire was sequenced with immunoSEQ multiplex PCR; TCRdb's copy has only in-frame clones and lacks some. Clonal size and the V and J genes are those of that table, whereas D and trimming came from the DNA. The repertoire holds 250,000 to 400,000 clones, with roughly 88% as singletons. This clone was picked up one time. A Seattle source enrolled patients during active infection and followed them longitudinally. With V trimmed by 5 bases and J by 6 bases, 10 bases remained unmatched. In germline, CDR1 is LNHDA, CDR2 SQIVND (reference sequence). The CDR3 sequence is 16 residues long.

What was sequenced was peripheral blood. The chain uses TRBV19 and TRBJ1-2, with 12 nucleotides matching TRBD1. The TCR comes from a woman in her 30s with COVID-19, enrolled during active disease. The CDR3 here is CASSRAGTGGVNGYTF. CDR3 bases: TGTGCCAGTAGTCGCGCCGGGACAGGGGGCGTTAATGGCTACACCTTC. The full variable domain, completed using reference TRBV19 and TRBJ1-2, is DGGITQSPKYLFRKEGQNVTLSCEQNLNHDAMYWYRQDPGQGLRLIYYSQIVNDFQKGDIAEGYSVSREKKESFPLTVTSAQKNPTAFYLCASSRAGTGGVNGYTFGSGTRLTVV.